This is a list of T cell receptor beta chains from one sample in a study of T cell clones after liver transplantation. Data came from immunoSEQ multiplex PCR; TCRdb stores just in-frame clones and leaves some out. Of over 90,000 clones listed, 80% to 90% were seen once; the top ten hold approximately 2.8%. Sequencing was performed on CD4+ T cells from blood, taken roughly 50 months after liver transplant. These receptors originate from a human patient who received a liver transplant. Some T cells could come from the graft donor. The CDR3 runs from the conserved cysteine through the conserved F or W. The D gene is left open where the match is weak. The size entry is marked missing in some rows and otherwise reads once, few, many or a size class.

J gene: TRBJ2-2
clone size: NA
D gene: NA
V gene: TRBV5-1
CDR3 DNA: TGCGCCAGCGCGTCGACAGGTAGTATCGGGGAGCTGTTTTTT
CDR3 protein: CASASTGSIGELFF

J gene: TRBJ2-1
clone size: NA
D gene: NA
V gene: TRBV5-4
CDR3 DNA: TGTGCCAGCAGCATGGACCGTTTGAGGCAGTTCTTC
CDR3 protein: CASSMDRLRQFF

J gene: TRBJ2-7
clone size: NA
D gene: NA
V gene: TRBV5-1
CDR3 DNA: TGCGCCAGCAGCTTAGGGACGACCTCCTACGAGCAGTACTTC
CDR3 protein: CASSLGTTSYEQYF

J gene: TRBJ2-3
clone size: once
D gene: TRBD2
V gene: TRBV7-2
CDR3 DNA: TGTGCCAGCAGCCGAATACTAGCGGGGCTCAACTACACAGATACGCAGTATTTT
CDR3 protein: CASSRILAGLNYTDTQYF

J gene: TRBJ2-1
clone size: few
D gene: TRBD1
V gene: TRBV6-1
CDR3 DNA: TGTGCCAGCAGTGAACGGACAGGGAAAGGGGGGGAGCAGTTCTTC
CDR3 protein: CASSERTGKGGEQFF

J gene: TRBJ1-5
clone size: few
D gene: TRBD1
V gene: TRBV6-6
CDR3 DNA: TGTGCCAGCAGGACAGGGGCGAAGGATCAGCCCCAGCATTTT
CDR3 protein: CASRTGAKDQPQHF

J gene: TRBJ1-5
clone size: NA
D gene: TRBD1
V gene: TRBV30
CDR3 DNA: TGTGCCTGGACTCTTCAGGGGGCAGGACAGCCCCAGCATTTT
CDR3 protein: CAWTLQGAGQPQHF

J gene: TRBJ2-7
clone size: few
D gene: NA
V gene: TRBV4-2
CDR3 DNA: TGTGCCAGCAGCCAAGACTACAACTCCTACGAGCAGTACTTC
CDR3 protein: CASSQDYNSYEQYF

J gene: TRBJ2-1
clone size: NA
D gene: TRBD2
V gene: TRBV9
CDR3 DNA: TGTGCCAGCAGCGTAGGGACAGCCGGGACTAGCGGGAGACATTCCTACAATGAGCAGTTCTTC
CDR3 protein: CASSVGTAGTSGRHSYNEQFF

J gene: TRBJ2-2
clone size: once
D gene: NA
V gene: TRBV5-8
CDR3 DNA: TGTGCCAGCAGCTATCTTGTCACCGGGGAGCTGTTTTTT
CDR3 protein: CASSYLVTGELFF

J gene: TRBJ1-1
clone size: once
D gene: NA
V gene: TRBV5-1
CDR3 DNA: TGCGCCAGCAGATTGGGGCCTGAAGCTTTCTTT
CDR3 protein: CASRLGPEAFF

J gene: TRBJ2-7
clone size: NA
D gene: NA
V gene: TRBV1
CDR3 DNA: TGCACCAGCAGTCTTACCCTAATAGCGGTTTTATATGACGAGCAGTACTTC
CDR3 protein: CTSSLTLIAVLYDEQYF

J gene: TRBJ1-1
clone size: NA
D gene: NA
V gene: TRBV7-3
CDR3 DNA: TGTGCCAGCAAGAAGGGGTGGAACACTGAAGCTTTCTTT
CDR3 protein: CASKKGWNTEAFF

J gene: TRBJ2-5
clone size: NA
D gene: NA
V gene: TRBV15
CDR3 DNA: TGTGCCACCAGCCTAAGCAATCGGGGGGAGACCCAGTACTTC
CDR3 protein: CATSLSNRGETQYF

J gene: TRBJ1-2
clone size: NA
D gene: NA
V gene: TRBV5-4
CDR3 DNA: TGTGCCAGCAGCTTGGAAGGGTCTGGCTACACCTTC
CDR3 protein: CASSLEGSGYTF

J gene: TRBJ2-6
clone size: NA
D gene: NA
V gene: TRBV9
CDR3 DNA: TGTGCCAGCAGCGAAGGGGCAGGGGCCAACGTCCTGACTTTC
CDR3 protein: CASSEGAGANVLTF

J gene: TRBJ1-3
clone size: NA
D gene: NA
V gene: TRBV11-2
CDR3 DNA: TGTGCCAGCAGCTGGGGAACCTCCTCTGGAAACACCATATATTTT
CDR3 protein: CASSWGTSSGNTIYF

J gene: TRBJ1-1
clone size: once
D gene: TRBD1
V gene: TRBV10-2
CDR3 DNA: TGCGCCACCGACAGGGGGCATACGAACACTGAAGCTTTCTTT
CDR3 protein: CATDRGHTNTEAFF

J gene: TRBJ1-4
clone size: NA
D gene: TRBD1
V gene: TRBV2
CDR3 DNA: TGTGCCAGCAGTGCCAGACAGGGAATTAATGAAAAACTGTTTTTT
CDR3 protein: CASSARQGINEKLFF

J gene: TRBJ1-2
clone size: NA
D gene: NA
V gene: TRBV19
CDR3 DNA: TGTGCCAGTACCCCCAGCGGGGGCCAGGGATATGGCTACACCTTC
CDR3 protein: CASTPSGGQGYGYTF

J gene: TRBJ1-1
clone size: many
D gene: NA
V gene: TRBV27
CDR3 DNA: TGTGCCAGCTGGGGGAGAACAAGATCAGGCACTGAAGCTTTCTTT
CDR3 protein: CASWGRTRSGTEAFF

J gene: TRBJ2-7
clone size: once
D gene: TRBD1
V gene: TRBV7-2
CDR3 DNA: TGTGCCAGCAGCTCAGGGGGCTCCCTCTACGAGCAGTACTTC
CDR3 protein: CASSSGGSLYEQYF

J gene: TRBJ1-5
clone size: NA
D gene: NA
V gene: TRBV5-8
CDR3 DNA: TGTGCCAGCAGCTTGGTCAGCGGCTCTTACGGCAATCAGCCCCAGCATTTT
CDR3 protein: CASSLVSGSYGNQPQHF

J gene: TRBJ2-7
clone size: few
D gene: TRBD2
V gene: TRBV11-2
CDR3 DNA: TGTGCCAGCAGCCCAGGACTAGCGGAGACCTACGAGCAGTACTTC
CDR3 protein: CASSPGLAETYEQYF

J gene: TRBJ1-1
clone size: NA
D gene: TRBD1
V gene: TRBV14
CDR3 DNA: TGTGCCAGCAGCCATTGGGACAGTCGGTTCAACCCTGAAGCTTTCTTT
CDR3 protein: CASSHWDSRFNPEAFF

J gene: TRBJ2-5
clone size: NA
D gene: NA
V gene: TRBV6-5
CDR3 DNA: TGTGCCAGCACAAACCCGGGAGAGACCCAGTACTTC
CDR3 protein: CASTNPGETQYF

J gene: TRBJ2-1
clone size: once
D gene: TRBD2
V gene: TRBV9
CDR3 DNA: TGTGCCAGCAGCGTGACGGCTCTAGCGGGAGCCTACAATGAGCAGTTCTTC
CDR3 protein: CASSVTALAGAYNEQFF

J gene: TRBJ1-1
clone size: NA
D gene: NA
V gene: TRBV7-6
CDR3 DNA: TGTGCCAGCAGCTTTTCTAGGAACACTGAAGCTTTCTTT
CDR3 protein: CASSFSRNTEAFF

J gene: TRBJ2-3
clone size: NA
D gene: NA
V gene: TRBV5-1
CDR3 DNA: TGCGCCAGCAGCCTTCGGGGGCTCCCCACAGATACGCAGTATTTT
CDR3 protein: CASSLRGLPTDTQYF

J gene: TRBJ2-1
clone size: NA
D gene: NA
V gene: TRBV5-1
CDR3 DNA: TGCGCCAGCAGCCCGCAGGGGGGGTCCTACAATGAGCAGTTCTTC
CDR3 protein: CASSPQGGSYNEQFF

J gene: TRBJ2-2
clone size: NA
D gene: NA
V gene: TRBV9
CDR3 DNA: TGTGCCAGCAGCATAGTTAGCGGAAGCACCGGGGAGCTGTTTTTT
CDR3 protein: CASSIVSGSTGELFF

J gene: TRBJ2-7
clone size: NA
D gene: NA
V gene: TRBV5-6
CDR3 DNA: TGTGCCAGCAGCTTGGTTTGGGTCCACGAGCAGTACTTC
CDR3 protein: CASSLVWVHEQYF

J gene: TRBJ1-1
clone size: NA
D gene: NA
V gene: TRBV7-2
CDR3 DNA: TGTGCCACCCTGCATCGTACTTCTGGAGCTTTCTTT
CDR3 protein: CATLHRTSGAFF

J gene: TRBJ2-6
clone size: NA
D gene: TRBD1
V gene: TRBV6-5
CDR3 DNA: TGTGCCAGTTACCCAGGGGGATCTGGGGCCAACGTCCTGACTTTC
CDR3 protein: CASYPGGSGANVLTF

J gene: TRBJ1-1
clone size: NA
D gene: NA
V gene: TRBV2
CDR3 DNA: TGTGCCAGCAGTGTGAATAGTGTTGGTGAAGCTTTCTTT
CDR3 protein: CASSVNSVGEAFF

J gene: TRBJ2-1
clone size: NA
D gene: NA
V gene: TRBV19
CDR3 DNA: TGTGCCAGTACCATAGGAGGGGCTAAGGGCAGCTTAGATTACAATGAGCAGTTCTTC
CDR3 protein: CASTIGGAKGSLDYNEQFF

J gene: TRBJ1-2
clone size: NA
D gene: NA
V gene: TRBV7-9
CDR3 DNA: TGTGCCAGCAGCCGTTTTTCCGCCGGTGGCTACACCTTC
CDR3 protein: CASSRFSAGGYTF

J gene: TRBJ1-2
clone size: NA
D gene: NA
V gene: TRBV6-1
CDR3 DNA: TGTGCCAGCAGCCCCGGGGACGGGAACTATGGCTACACCTTC
CDR3 protein: CASSPGDGNYGYTF

J gene: TRBJ2-1
clone size: NA
D gene: NA
V gene: TRBV4-3
CDR3 DNA: TGCGCCAGCAGCCAAGCGGCAAGCGAGGTAACGATCTTC
CDR3 protein: CASSQAASEVTIF

J gene: TRBJ1-4
clone size: NA
D gene: NA
V gene: TRBV7-2
CDR3 DNA: TGTGCCAGCAGCTTAAGACACTCGATGGCAAATGAAAAACTGTTTTTT
CDR3 protein: CASSLRHSMANEKLFF

J gene: TRBJ1-4
clone size: few
D gene: NA
V gene: TRBV19
CDR3 DNA: TGTGCCAGTATGCCCAGGATTGGTGGTGCAACTAATGAAAAACTGTTTTTT
CDR3 protein: CASMPRIGGATNEKLFF

J gene: TRBJ2-2
clone size: NA
D gene: TRBD2
V gene: TRBV11-3
CDR3 DNA: TGTGCCAGCAGCCCGGCGGGAGACACCGGGGAGCTGTTTTTT
CDR3 protein: CASSPAGDTGELFF

J gene: TRBJ1-5
clone size: NA
D gene: NA
V gene: TRBV19
CDR3 DNA: TGTGCCAGTAGTACACAGAAGAATCAGCCCCAGCATTTT
CDR3 protein: CASSTQKNQPQHF

J gene: TRBJ1-2
clone size: NA
D gene: TRBD1
V gene: TRBV10-3
CDR3 DNA: TGTGCCATCAGGTCCCCGGGACAGGGGGTATCTTACACCTTC
CDR3 protein: CAIRSPGQGVSYTF

J gene: TRBJ1-3
clone size: NA
D gene: NA
V gene: TRBV18
CDR3 DNA: TGTGCCAGCTCTTACCCGAGAAACACCATATATTTT
CDR3 protein: CASSYPRNTIYF

J gene: TRBJ2-1
clone size: NA
D gene: TRBD2
V gene: TRBV7-9
CDR3 DNA: TGTGCCAGCAGCTTAGGCGGCGGGGGGTACAATGAGCAGTTCTTC
CDR3 protein: CASSLGGGGYNEQFF

J gene: TRBJ2-7
clone size: NA
D gene: NA
V gene: TRBV5-1
CDR3 DNA: TGCGCCAGCAGCTCAAATCCGACTAGGGCCGAGCAGTACTTC
CDR3 protein: CASSSNPTRAEQYF

J gene: TRBJ2-7
clone size: NA
D gene: NA
V gene: TRBV18
CDR3 DNA: TGTGCCAGCTCACCAGGACAGACGAGGGAGCAGTACTTC
CDR3 protein: CASSPGQTREQYF

J gene: TRBJ2-3
clone size: NA
D gene: NA
V gene: TRBV9
CDR3 DNA: TGTGCCAGCAGCGTAGGAAGTCAGGGGTACACAGATACGCAGTATTTT
CDR3 protein: CASSVGSQGYTDTQYF

J gene: TRBJ2-1
clone size: NA
D gene: NA
V gene: TRBV18
CDR3 DNA: TGTGCCAGCTCCCGAAATGTGCAGACTCCCTCCTACAATGAGCAGTTCTTC
CDR3 protein: CASSRNVQTPSYNEQFF

J gene: TRBJ1-6
clone size: NA
D gene: NA
V gene: TRBV21-1
CDR3 DNA: TGTGCCAGCAGCCCGCAACCCCTCCACTTT
CDR3 protein: CASSPQPLHF

J gene: TRBJ2-1
clone size: NA
D gene: NA
V gene: TRBV19
CDR3 DNA: TGTGCCAGCCCCACGAGAAACGGTGAGCAGTTCTTC
CDR3 protein: CASPTRNGEQFF

J gene: TRBJ2-2
clone size: NA
D gene: NA
V gene: TRBV7-8
CDR3 DNA: TGTGCCAGCAGCTCCCCTCAGAAGAACACCGGGGAGCTGTTTTTT
CDR3 protein: CASSSPQKNTGELFF

J gene: TRBJ1-6
clone size: NA
D gene: NA
V gene: TRBV27
CDR3 DNA: TGTGCCAGCAGTTTCCGACAGCAAAATTCACCCCTCCACTTT
CDR3 protein: CASSFRQQNSPLHF

J gene: TRBJ2-7
clone size: NA
D gene: TRBD2
V gene: TRBV11-2
CDR3 DNA: TGTGCCAGCAGGCCCTTTCTAGCGGGAGGACCCTACGAGCAGTACTTC
CDR3 protein: CASRPFLAGGPYEQYF

J gene: TRBJ1-4
clone size: NA
D gene: NA
V gene: TRBV7-2
CDR3 DNA: TGTGCCAGCAGCCCTGGTGGAGGGGGGTCGGCTAATGAAAAACTGTTTTTT
CDR3 protein: CASSPGGGGSANEKLFF